The T cell receptor (beta chain) under discussion was sequenced for a study of T-cell memory formation after mild COVID-19. Study context: Largely donor-specific TCR clusters were found.

This clonotype appeared many times. Its specificity is unknown. cDNA libraries for TCR alpha and TCR beta, carrying sample barcodes and UMIs, came from 5'RACE with constant-segment primers. TCRdb re-analysed the 5' RACE reads in MiXCR, keeping a single row per CDR3 protein. The data hold under 300,000 distinct CDR3 sequences, with more than 8% observed a single time. The length of the CDR3 is 12 residues. Trimming removed 1 base from V and 5 bases from J, with 5 bases in between. General observations from the study: Mainly CM and EM harbored the contracting CD4+ clones; mainly EMRA harbored the CD8+ ones.

This chain uses TRBV12-3 or TRBV12-4 with TRBJ1-1; D is unclear. The sample comprised PBMCs or a T cell subset sorted from them (not recorded which). The clonotype comes from a man aged 18 to 29 who had mild COVID-19 (a few samples of this study predate the infection). Cell type and time point are not known. CDR3 sequence: CASSLGVTEAFF. The CDR3 nucleotides read TGTGCCAGCAGTTTAGGGGTAACTGAAGCTTTCTTT.